This T cell receptor (beta chain) was sequenced for a study of T cell repertoires in cytomegalovirus infection (dated by TCRdb to between 2017 and 2020). In terms of the full investigation: Because public TCR beta signatures pointed to carriage of CMV infection together with the matching HLA type, the HLA type of each donor mattered for the analysis.

To note about this clonotype: The antigen it recognizes is unknown. Qualities for individual bases were not recorded, and no much larger clone is one base off.

Sequencing instrument: Illumina HiSeq 1500. TCRdb reprocessed the public reads (quality trimming at Q25 with fastp, clone calling with MiXCR) and kept in-frame beta chains. A single entry per CDR3 protein holds the most common genes and DNA from its merged rows. The table for this sample lists 150,000 to 200,000 distinct CDR3 sequences; about 20% of them were counted only once. Together, the top ten hold approximately 3% of the sample. General study outcomes and caveats: In the ex vivo response, HLA-C-restricted CMV-specific TCR beta clonotypes were dominant, and in two of eight donors the single most frequent clonotype came from this HLA-C-restricted group. Carriers of CMV infection plus the relevant HLA type were discriminated by the cumulative frequency of public TCR beta family members in the study cohort and in an independent approximately 340-donor cohort.

Sequenced input: PBMCs. The receptor was derived from a human donor in good health (CMV status not recorded). Some clones in this sample may be carry-over from other donors' samples.

The CDR3 corresponds to CSARRSGVDQPQHF. The nucleotide sequence is given as TGCAGTGCTAGACGGTCGGGGGTAGATCAGCCCCAGCATTTT. This chain is built from TRBV20-1 and TRBJ1-5; TRBD1 is possibly the D segment (5 matching bases). Taken from the germline V gene (reference sequence), the CDR1 and CDR2 loops are DFQATT and SNEGSKA. A distance of 13 bases separates the germline ends of V and J, which lose 2 bases and 5 bases respectively. The CDR3 starts with the cysteine, ends with the phenylalanine, and has 14 residues. Kept here is only the CDR3 DNA, which spans 42 bases and is read in frame from base 1.